The rows below give T cell receptor beta chains drawn from one sample of a study of T cells after yellow fever vaccination. Via MiXCR, TCRdb re-called the 5' RACE reads, giving one row per CDR3 protein. The sample has some 600,000 distinct CDR3 sequences; around 12% are singletons. Sequences were derived from PBMCs, sampled on the day of the yellow fever booster vaccination. Receptor source: a young man who received the YFV17D yellow fever vaccine. CDR3s include the opening cysteine and the closing phenylalanine or tryptophan. A D gene is named only where the DNA matches it firmly. The size field is filled for only some rows; it gives once, few, many or a size class.

V gene: TRBV5-1; J gene: TRBJ2-1; D gene: TRBD2; clone size: few; CDR3 protein: CASSAPVAGPYNEQFF; CDR3 DNA: TGCGCCAGCAGCGCCCCAGTAGCGGGACCGTACAATGAGCAGTTCTTC
V gene: TRBV24-1; J gene: TRBJ2-5; D gene: TRBD1; clone size: -; CDR3 protein: CATSDLGTGGKETQYF; CDR3 DNA: TGTGCCACCAGTGATCTAGGGACAGGGGGTAAAGAGACCCAGTACTTC
V gene: TRBV5-1; J gene: TRBJ1-2; D gene: -; clone size: -; CDR3 protein: CASGAGDAHGYTF; CDR3 DNA: TGCGCCAGCGGAGCGGGGGATGCCCATGGCTACACCTTC
V gene: TRBV29-1; J gene: TRBJ2-7; D gene: -; clone size: -; CDR3 protein: CSAGGASIFYEQYF; CDR3 DNA: TGCAGCGCCGGCGGGGCTTCGATCTTCTACGAGCAGTACTTC
V gene: TRBV9; J gene: TRBJ1-3; D gene: -; clone size: few; CDR3 protein: CASSVAPQGGTGNTIYF; CDR3 DNA: TGTGCCAGCAGCGTAGCTCCCCAGGGAGGTACCGGAAACACCATATATTTT
V gene: TRBV6-1; J gene: TRBJ2-1; D gene: -; clone size: few; CDR3 protein: CASSLTTESSYNEQFF; CDR3 DNA: TGTGCCAGCAGCCTCACGACTGAAAGCTCCTACAATGAGCAGTTCTTC
V gene: TRBV12-3/TRBV12-4; J gene: TRBJ2-3; D gene: -; clone size: many; CDR3 protein: CASSPDVADTQYF; CDR3 DNA: TGTGCCAGCAGCCCAGACGTCGCAGATACGCAGTATTTT
V gene: TRBV7-6; J gene: TRBJ2-7; D gene: -; clone size: many; CDR3 protein: CASSLGGFLSEQYF; CDR3 DNA: TGTGCCAGCAGCTTGGGCGGGTTCCTCTCCGAGCAGTACTTC
V gene: TRBV30; J gene: TRBJ2-7; D gene: -; clone size: many; CDR3 protein: CAWTRSFGYEQYF; CDR3 DNA: TGTGCCTGGACCCGGAGCTTCGGCTACGAGCAGTACTTC
V gene: TRBV12-3/TRBV12-4; J gene: TRBJ2-1; D gene: -; clone size: few; CDR3 protein: CASSLYAASRAYNEQFF; CDR3 DNA: TGTGCCAGCAGTTTATATGCTGCGAGTAGGGCCTACAATGAGCAGTTCTTC
V gene: TRBV5-1; J gene: TRBJ2-7; D gene: TRBD2; clone size: few; CDR3 protein: CASSLPGLAGFQSSYEQYF; CDR3 DNA: TGCGCCAGCAGCCTTCCGGGACTAGCGGGGTTTCAAAGCTCCTACGAGCAGTACTTC
V gene: TRBV12-5; J gene: TRBJ2-1; D gene: -; clone size: -; CDR3 protein: CASYWRYNEQFF; CDR3 DNA: TGTGCTAGTTATTGGCGGTACAATGAGCAGTTCTTC
V gene: TRBV20-1; J gene: TRBJ2-3; D gene: -; clone size: few; CDR3 protein: CSAWDELTDTQYF; CDR3 DNA: TGCAGTGCCTGGGACGAACTCACAGATACGCAGTATTTT
V gene: TRBV20-1; J gene: TRBJ2-1; D gene: TRBD2; clone size: -; CDR3 protein: CSATGLAGGGEQFF; CDR3 DNA: TGCAGTGCTACCGGACTAGCGGGAGGTGGTGAGCAGTTCTTC
V gene: TRBV7-8; J gene: TRBJ2-7; D gene: -; clone size: few; CDR3 protein: CASSTGGSASSYEQYF; CDR3 DNA: TGTGCCAGCAGCACCGGCGGTTCTGCCAGCTCCTACGAGCAGTACTTC
V gene: TRBV6-1; J gene: TRBJ2-7; D gene: TRBD2; clone size: few; CDR3 protein: CASRSQSSGIGRTHEQYF; CDR3 DNA: TGTGCCAGCAGATCACAGAGTAGCGGGATAGGCCGGACCCACGAGCAGTACTTC